This T cell receptor (beta chain) was recovered during a study of T-cell reconstitution after alpha-beta-depleted transplantation in children. This clonotype was observed a handful of times. Germline assignment: CDR1 DFQATT and CDR2 SNEGSKA (reference sequence). The V end was cut by 5 bases, the J end by 4 bases, with 32 bases between. CDR3 size: 19 residues. Unique molecular identifiers were built into the TCRbeta library. TCRdb redid the calling of the PCR reads with MiXCR, one entry per CDR3 protein. The repertoire has hundreds of thousands of distinct CDR3 sequences, roughly 9% of them found once; the top ten carry around 6.2%.

The sequence was collected from a human donor who donated a stem cell graft to a child with acute lymphoblastic leukemia. The source material was PBMCs from the stem cell graft donor, sampled from the stem cell graft. This rearrangement joins TRBV20-1 to TRBJ2-5; a possible D gene is TRBD2 (5 bases). In DNA form, the CDR3 reads TGCAGTGCTCTAGAGCTATGGAGCGGAGACGGGGAATTTGGAGAGACCCAGTACTTC. Translating gives CSALELWSGDGEFGETQYF.